A selection of T cell receptor beta chains follows, all from one sample in a study of blood T cell repertoires in COVID-19. Some clones are missing from TCRdb's copy, which holds only in-frame ones; the method was immunoSEQ multiplex PCR. The table has 210,000 or so clones, nearly 90% seen once. Material: peripheral blood. Receptors originate from a woman in her late teens or twenties who had recovered from COVID-19. Both conserved end residues are part of each CDR3. A D gene is named only where the DNA matches it firmly. Only some rows state a clone size, as once, few, many or a class for expanded clones.

CDR3aa: CASSVYTTSGLTDTQYF; CDR3nt: TGTGCCAGCAGCGTATACACGACTAGCGGGTTGACAGATACGCAGTATTTT; d_gene: TRBD2; abundance: -; j_gene: TRBJ2-3; v_gene: TRBV9
CDR3aa: CASSLGQEDTQYF; CDR3nt: TGTGCCAGTAGTCTCGGACAGGAGGATACGCAGTATTTT; d_gene: TRBD1; abundance: -; j_gene: TRBJ2-3; v_gene: TRBV19
CDR3aa: CASSLDRNYEQYF; CDR3nt: TGTGCCAGCAGCTTAGACAGGAACTACGAGCAGTACTTC; d_gene: -; abundance: -; j_gene: TRBJ2-7; v_gene: TRBV7-3
CDR3aa: CASSYLGGQGGTF; CDR3nt: TGTGCCAGCAGTTACTTAGGGGGACAGGGGGGAACCTTC; d_gene: TRBD1; abundance: -; j_gene: TRBJ1-2; v_gene: TRBV6-5
CDR3aa: CASSQVPRGICGYTF; CDR3nt: TGTGCCAGCAGCCAAGTTCCCAGGGGGATATGTGGCTACACCTTC; d_gene: TRBD1; abundance: -; j_gene: TRBJ1-2; v_gene: TRBV3-1/TRBV3-2
CDR3aa: CASSLSREDSYEQYF; CDR3nt: TGTGCCAGCAGTTTATCGCGGGAGGACTCCTACGAGCAGTACTTC; d_gene: TRBD2; abundance: -; j_gene: TRBJ2-7; v_gene: TRBV27
CDR3aa: CASSFLVSGELFF; CDR3nt: TGTGCCAGCAGCTTTTTAGTTAGCGGGGAGCTGTTTTTT; d_gene: -; abundance: -; j_gene: TRBJ2-2; v_gene: TRBV7-9
CDR3aa: CASSFRVREKLFF; CDR3nt: TGTGCCAGCAGTTTCAGGGTGAGGGAAAAACTGTTTTTT; d_gene: -; abundance: -; j_gene: TRBJ1-4; v_gene: TRBV6-5
CDR3aa: CASSLTRYQETQYF; CDR3nt: TGTGCCAGCAGTCTCACGAGGTACCAAGAGACCCAGTACTTC; d_gene: -; abundance: -; j_gene: TRBJ2-5; v_gene: TRBV6-2/TRBV6-3
CDR3aa: CASSQWQTIYGYTF; CDR3nt: TGTGCCAGCAGCCAGTGGCAGACAATCTATGGCTACACCTTC; d_gene: -; abundance: -; j_gene: TRBJ1-2; v_gene: TRBV11-2
CDR3aa: CATSPGSKGDTGELFF; CDR3nt: TGTGCCACCAGTCCGGGGTCCAAGGGGGACACCGGGGAGCTGTTTTTT; d_gene: -; abundance: -; j_gene: TRBJ2-2; v_gene: TRBV24-1
CDR3aa: CASSLGPATNEKLFF; CDR3nt: TGTGCCAGCAGCTTAGGCCCCGCAACTAATGAAAAACTGTTTTTT; d_gene: -; abundance: -; j_gene: TRBJ1-4; v_gene: TRBV13
CDR3aa: CANQGGNTEAFF; CDR3nt: TGTGCCAACCAGGGGGGAAACACTGAAGCTTTCTTT; d_gene: -; abundance: -; j_gene: TRBJ1-1; v_gene: TRBV21-1
CDR3aa: CSVRQPRQDNYGYTF; CDR3nt: TGCAGCGTTAGACAGCCTCGACAGGACAACTATGGCTACACCTTC; d_gene: -; abundance: -; j_gene: TRBJ1-2; v_gene: TRBV29-1
CDR3aa: CASSFPIRDEAFF; CDR3nt: TGTGCCAGCAGCTTCCCGATCAGGGATGAAGCTTTCTTT; d_gene: -; abundance: -; j_gene: TRBJ1-1; v_gene: TRBV11-2
CDR3aa: CAWTPRGGNPYEQYF; CDR3nt: TGTGCCTGGACCCCGCGGGGAGGAAATCCCTACGAGCAGTACTTC; d_gene: -; abundance: -; j_gene: TRBJ2-7; v_gene: TRBV30
CDR3aa: CAISELGARGQDYGYTF; CDR3nt: TGTGCCATCAGTGAGTTGGGTGCGAGGGGGCAAGACTATGGCTACACCTTC; d_gene: TRBD1; abundance: -; j_gene: TRBJ1-2; v_gene: TRBV10-3
CDR3aa: CASSYSRTSGMEYF; CDR3nt: TGTGCCAGCAGTTACTCGAGGACCAGCGGGATGGAGTACTTC; d_gene: TRBD2; abundance: -; j_gene: TRBJ2-7; v_gene: TRBV6-2/TRBV6-3
CDR3aa: CASSPSRETQYF; CDR3nt: TGTGCCAGCAGCCCTTCGCGGGAGACCCAGTACTTC; d_gene: -; abundance: -; j_gene: TRBJ2-5; v_gene: TRBV7-9
CDR3aa: CASSQAGTAGNNSPLHF; CDR3nt: TGTGCCAGCAGCCAGGCCGGGACCGCGGGGAATAATTCACCCCTCCACTTT; d_gene: -; abundance: -; j_gene: TRBJ1-6; v_gene: TRBV3-1/TRBV3-2
CDR3aa: CASSLTSGSADTQYF; CDR3nt: TGTGCCAGCAGTTTGACTAGCGGGAGCGCAGATACGCAGTATTTT; d_gene: TRBD2; abundance: -; j_gene: TRBJ2-3; v_gene: TRBV6-2/TRBV6-3
CDR3aa: CASSIAHGLSGNTIYF; CDR3nt: TGTGCCAGTAGTATAGCTCATGGCCTCTCTGGAAACACCATATATTTT; d_gene: -; abundance: -; j_gene: TRBJ1-3; v_gene: TRBV19
CDR3aa: CATSRVRGGITYEQYF; CDR3nt: TGTGCCACCAGCAGAGTGAGGGGCGGGATAACCTACGAGCAGTACTTC; d_gene: -; abundance: once; j_gene: TRBJ2-7; v_gene: TRBV15
CDR3aa: CASSQGPVTYEQYF; CDR3nt: TGCGCCAGCAGCCAAGGGCCTGTTACCTACGAGCAGTACTTC; d_gene: -; abundance: -; j_gene: TRBJ2-7; v_gene: TRBV4-1
CDR3aa: CASSSSGPSSYEQYF; CDR3nt: TGTGCCAGCAGCTCGAGCGGGCCGAGCTCCTACGAGCAGTACTTC; d_gene: -; abundance: -; j_gene: TRBJ2-7; v_gene: TRBV7-2
CDR3aa: CASSQHKPGLARYNEQFF; CDR3nt: TGTGCCAGCAGTCAACATAAACCGGGACTAGCAAGATACAATGAGCAGTTCTTC; d_gene: TRBD2; abundance: -; j_gene: TRBJ2-1; v_gene: TRBV6-2/TRBV6-3